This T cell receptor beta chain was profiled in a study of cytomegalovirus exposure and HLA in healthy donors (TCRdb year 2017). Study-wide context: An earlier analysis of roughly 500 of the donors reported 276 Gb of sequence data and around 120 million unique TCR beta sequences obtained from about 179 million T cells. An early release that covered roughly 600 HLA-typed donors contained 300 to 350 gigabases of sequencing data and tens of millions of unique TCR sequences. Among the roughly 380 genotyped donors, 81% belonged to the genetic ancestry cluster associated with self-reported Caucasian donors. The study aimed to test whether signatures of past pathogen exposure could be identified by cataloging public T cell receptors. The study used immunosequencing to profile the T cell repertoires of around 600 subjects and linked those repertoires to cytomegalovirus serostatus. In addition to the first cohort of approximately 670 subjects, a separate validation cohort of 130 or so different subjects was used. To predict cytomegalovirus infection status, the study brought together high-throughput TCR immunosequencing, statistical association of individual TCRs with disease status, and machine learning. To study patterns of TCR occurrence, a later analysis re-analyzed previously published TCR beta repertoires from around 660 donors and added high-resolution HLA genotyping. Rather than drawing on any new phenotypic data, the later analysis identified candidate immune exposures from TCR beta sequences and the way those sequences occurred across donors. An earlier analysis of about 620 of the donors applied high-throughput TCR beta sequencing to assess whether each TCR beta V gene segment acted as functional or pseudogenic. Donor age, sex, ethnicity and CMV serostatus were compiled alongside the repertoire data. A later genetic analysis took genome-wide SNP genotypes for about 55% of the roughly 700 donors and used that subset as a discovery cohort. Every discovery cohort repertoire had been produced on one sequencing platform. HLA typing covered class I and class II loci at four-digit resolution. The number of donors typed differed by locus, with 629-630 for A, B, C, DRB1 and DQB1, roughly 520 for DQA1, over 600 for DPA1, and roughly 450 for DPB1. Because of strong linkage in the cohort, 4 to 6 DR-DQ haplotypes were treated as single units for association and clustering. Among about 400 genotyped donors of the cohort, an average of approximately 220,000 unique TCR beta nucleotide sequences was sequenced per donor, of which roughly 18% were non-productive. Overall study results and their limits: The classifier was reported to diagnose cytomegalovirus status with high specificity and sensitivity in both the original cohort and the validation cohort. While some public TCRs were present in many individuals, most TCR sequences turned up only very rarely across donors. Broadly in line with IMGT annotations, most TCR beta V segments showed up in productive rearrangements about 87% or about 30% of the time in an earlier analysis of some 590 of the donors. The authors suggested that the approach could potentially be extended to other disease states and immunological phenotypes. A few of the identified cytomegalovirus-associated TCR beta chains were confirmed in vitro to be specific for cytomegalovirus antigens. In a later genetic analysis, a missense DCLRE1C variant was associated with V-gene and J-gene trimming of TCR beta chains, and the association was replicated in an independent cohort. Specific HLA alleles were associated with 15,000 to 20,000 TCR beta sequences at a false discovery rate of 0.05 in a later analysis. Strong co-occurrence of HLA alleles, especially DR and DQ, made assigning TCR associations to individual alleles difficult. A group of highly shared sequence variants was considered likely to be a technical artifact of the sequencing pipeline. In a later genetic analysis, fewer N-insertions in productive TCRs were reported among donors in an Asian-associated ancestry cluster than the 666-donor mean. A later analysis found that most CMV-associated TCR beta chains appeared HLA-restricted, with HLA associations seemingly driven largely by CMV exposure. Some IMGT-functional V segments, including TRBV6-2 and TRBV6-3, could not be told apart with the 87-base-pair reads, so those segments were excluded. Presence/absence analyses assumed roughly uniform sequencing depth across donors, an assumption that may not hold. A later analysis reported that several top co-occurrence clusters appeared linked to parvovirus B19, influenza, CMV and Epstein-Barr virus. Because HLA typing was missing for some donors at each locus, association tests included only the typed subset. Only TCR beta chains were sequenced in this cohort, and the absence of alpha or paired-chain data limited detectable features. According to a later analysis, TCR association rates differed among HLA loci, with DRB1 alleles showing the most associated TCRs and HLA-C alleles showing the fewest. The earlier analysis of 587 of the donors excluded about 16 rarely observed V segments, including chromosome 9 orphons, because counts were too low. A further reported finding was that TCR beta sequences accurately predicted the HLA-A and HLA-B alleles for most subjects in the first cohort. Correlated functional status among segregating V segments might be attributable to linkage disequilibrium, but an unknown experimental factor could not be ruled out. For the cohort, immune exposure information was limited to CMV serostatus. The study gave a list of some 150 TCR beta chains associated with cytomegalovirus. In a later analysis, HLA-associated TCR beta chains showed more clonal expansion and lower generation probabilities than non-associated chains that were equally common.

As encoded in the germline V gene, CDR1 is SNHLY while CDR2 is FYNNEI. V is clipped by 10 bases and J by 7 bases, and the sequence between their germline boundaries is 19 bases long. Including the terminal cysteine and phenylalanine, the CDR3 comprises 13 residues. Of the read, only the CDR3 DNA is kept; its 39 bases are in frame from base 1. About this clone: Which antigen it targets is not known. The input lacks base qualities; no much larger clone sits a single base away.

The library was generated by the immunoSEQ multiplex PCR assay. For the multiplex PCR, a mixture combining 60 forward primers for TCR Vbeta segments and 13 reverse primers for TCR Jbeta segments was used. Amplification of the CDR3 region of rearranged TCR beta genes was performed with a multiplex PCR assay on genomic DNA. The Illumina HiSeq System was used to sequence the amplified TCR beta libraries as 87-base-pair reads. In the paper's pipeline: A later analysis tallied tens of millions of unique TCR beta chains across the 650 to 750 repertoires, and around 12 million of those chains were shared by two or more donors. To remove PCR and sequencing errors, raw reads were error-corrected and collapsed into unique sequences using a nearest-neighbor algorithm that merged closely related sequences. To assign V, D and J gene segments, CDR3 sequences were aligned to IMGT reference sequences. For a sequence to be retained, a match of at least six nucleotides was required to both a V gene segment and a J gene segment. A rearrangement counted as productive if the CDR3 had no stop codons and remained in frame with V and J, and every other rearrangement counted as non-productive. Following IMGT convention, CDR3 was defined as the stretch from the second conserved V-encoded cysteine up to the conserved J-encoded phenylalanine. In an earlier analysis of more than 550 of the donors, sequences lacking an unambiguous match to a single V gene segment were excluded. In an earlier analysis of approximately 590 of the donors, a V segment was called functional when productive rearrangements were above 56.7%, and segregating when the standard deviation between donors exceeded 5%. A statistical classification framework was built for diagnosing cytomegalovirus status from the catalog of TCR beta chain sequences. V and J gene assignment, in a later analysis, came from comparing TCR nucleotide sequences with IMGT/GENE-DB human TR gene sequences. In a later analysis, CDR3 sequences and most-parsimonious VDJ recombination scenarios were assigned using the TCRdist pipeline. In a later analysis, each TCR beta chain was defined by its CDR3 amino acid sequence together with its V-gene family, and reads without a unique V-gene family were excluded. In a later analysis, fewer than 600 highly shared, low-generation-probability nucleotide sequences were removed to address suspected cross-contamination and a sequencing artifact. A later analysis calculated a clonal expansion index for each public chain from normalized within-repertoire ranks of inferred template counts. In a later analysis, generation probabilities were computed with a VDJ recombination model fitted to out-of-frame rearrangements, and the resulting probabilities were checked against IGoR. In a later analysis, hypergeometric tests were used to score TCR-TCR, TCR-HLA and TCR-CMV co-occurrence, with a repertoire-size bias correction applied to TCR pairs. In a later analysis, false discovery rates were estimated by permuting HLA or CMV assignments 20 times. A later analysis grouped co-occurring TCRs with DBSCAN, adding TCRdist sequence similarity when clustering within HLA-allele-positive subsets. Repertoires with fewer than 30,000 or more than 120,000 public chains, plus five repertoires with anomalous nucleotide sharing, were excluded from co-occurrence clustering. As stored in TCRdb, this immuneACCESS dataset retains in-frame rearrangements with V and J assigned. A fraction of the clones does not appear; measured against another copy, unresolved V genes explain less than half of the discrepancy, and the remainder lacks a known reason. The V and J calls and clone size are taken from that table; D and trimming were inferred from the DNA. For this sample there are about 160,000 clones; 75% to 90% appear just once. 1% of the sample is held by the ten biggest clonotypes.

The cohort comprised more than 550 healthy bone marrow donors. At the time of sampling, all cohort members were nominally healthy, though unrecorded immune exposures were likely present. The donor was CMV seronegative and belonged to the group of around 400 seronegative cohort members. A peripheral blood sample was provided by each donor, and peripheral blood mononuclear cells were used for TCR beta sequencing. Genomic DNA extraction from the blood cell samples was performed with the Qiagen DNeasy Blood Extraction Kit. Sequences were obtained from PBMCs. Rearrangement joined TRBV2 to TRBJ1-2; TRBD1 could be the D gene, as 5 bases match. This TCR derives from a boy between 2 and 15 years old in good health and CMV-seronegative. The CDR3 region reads CATSLRPQGGYTF. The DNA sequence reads TGTGCCACCTCCCTCCGGCCCCAGGGTGGCTACACCTTC.